The entry below gives a single T cell receptor (beta chain) sequence along with its context. The record originates from a study of blood T cell repertoires in COVID-19. CDR1 LNHDA and CDR2 SQIVND come from the germline V gene (reference sequence). The CDR3 spans 16 residues. J was trimmed by 5 bases and V by 6 bases; bases with no gene match: 11. Here immunoSEQ multiplex PCR was the method, and the copy in TCRdb shows in-frame clones only, minus some. The sample contains 360,000 or so clones, around 86% of which appear only once. The V and J genes are TRBV19 and TRBJ2-3; 10 bases align to TRBD2. The sequenced material came from PBMCs or T cells enriched from blood (not recorded which). This clonotype was obtained from a woman aged 45-65 years who had recovered from COVID-19. CDR3 protein: CASRPAGGRVIDTQYF. The CDR3 DNA follows: TGTGCCAGTAGGCCAGCGGGAGGGCGAGTAATAGATACGCAGTATTTT. The full variable domain, its missing parts supplied by reference TRBV19 and TRBJ2-3, is DGGITQSPKYLFRKEGQNVTLSCEQNLNHDAMYWYRQDPGQGLRLIYYSQIVNDFQKGDIAEGYSVSREKKESFPLTVTSAQKNPTAFYLCASRPAGGRVIDTQYFGPGTRLTVL.